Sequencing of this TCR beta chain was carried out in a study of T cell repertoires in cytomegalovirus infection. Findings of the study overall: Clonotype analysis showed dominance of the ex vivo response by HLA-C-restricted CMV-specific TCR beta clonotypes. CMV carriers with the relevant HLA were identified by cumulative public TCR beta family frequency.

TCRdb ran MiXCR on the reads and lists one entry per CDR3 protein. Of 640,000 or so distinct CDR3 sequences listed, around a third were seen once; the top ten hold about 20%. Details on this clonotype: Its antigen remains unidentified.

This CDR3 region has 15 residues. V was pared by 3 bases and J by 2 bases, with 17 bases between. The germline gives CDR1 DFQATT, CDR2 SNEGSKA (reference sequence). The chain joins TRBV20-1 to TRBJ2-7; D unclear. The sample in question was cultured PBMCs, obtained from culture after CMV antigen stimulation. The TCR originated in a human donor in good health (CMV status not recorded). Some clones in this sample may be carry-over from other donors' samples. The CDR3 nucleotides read TGCAGTGCTAGGACAACCACCAGAAACCCCTACGAGCAGTACTTC. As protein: CSARTTTRNPYEQYF.